This entry features one T cell receptor beta chain sequence. Generated by immunoSEQ multiplex PCR, the TCRdb table keeps only in-frame clones and is missing some. Found here are approximately 2.5 million clones, 85% to 95% of them singletons; the top ten hold around 0.14%. The authors divided CD4+ cells into CD45RA+ naive and CD45RA-negative memory subsets. The sample comes from a study of shared clonotypes between healthy human individuals. About the research overall: The cohort comprised a couple of women and three men. Their ages spanned 18 to 49 years.

CDR1 and CDR2 from the germline V gene are MGHRA and YSYEKL. This CDR3 spans 18 amino acids. V lost 1 base, J lost 4 bases, and 20 bases lay in between. The sample taken for sequencing was naive CD4+ T cells sorted from blood. This sample's subset: CD45RA+ positively selected. The TCR comes from a man between 18 and 29 years old in good health. The rearrangement uses TRBV4-1 and TRBJ1-5; perhaps TRBD1 as D (5 bases). The CDR3 region is CASSQAYGGINGNQPQHF. CDR3 sequence (DNA): TGCGCCAGCAGCCAAGCCTACGGGGGGATTAATGGAAATCAGCCCCAGCATTTT.